A single sample gave rise to the 10 T cell receptor beta chains below, sequenced in a study of T cell responses to AZD1222 COVID-19 vaccine. Sequenced by immunoSEQ multiplex PCR; TCRdb stores in-frame clones only, minus some. Counted here are over 110,000 clones, about 90% occurring once; the ten biggest clones make up 1.5% to 2%. The sample was peripheral blood, taken 28 days after the second AZD1222 dose. These receptor sequences come from an adult who received the AZD1222 COVID-19 vaccine.

V and J are TRBV5-1 and TRBJ1-2; a possible D gene is TRBD1 (6 bases). V was pared by 0 bases and J by 9 bases, with 12 bases between. The CDR3 covers 13 residues. The V gene's germline CDR1 is SGHRS and CDR2 YFSETQ. The CDR3: CASSLDRVFRYTF. The CDR3, as DNA: TGCGCCAGCAGCTTGGACAGGGTGTTTCGCTACACCTTC.

This rearrangement joins TRBV6-5 to TRBJ1-5, with D hard to call. V gave up 4 bases and J gave up 6 bases, with 10 bases separating them. Germline V lookup: CDR1 MNHEY, CDR2 SVGAGI. The length of the CDR3 is 13 residues. Written as DNA, the CDR3 is TGTGCCAGCAGTTTCGGAGGGATTCAGCCCCAGCATTTT. Translation: CASSFGGIQPQHF.

Details on this clone: The junction differs from germline at one of its ends, possibly a read error. V is TRBV20-1 and J is TRBJ1-1; D ambiguous. CDR1 is DFQATT and CDR2 is SNEGSKA in the germline V gene (reference sequence). The CDR3 is made up of 11 amino acids. The CDR3 reads CSARRTADAFF. In DNA, the CDR3 is TGCAGTGCGCGAAGGACGGCTGACGCTTTCTTT.

This sequence joins TRBV6-5 and TRBJ1-6, with D perhaps TRBD1 (6 bases). The CDR3 totals 14 residues. Germline loops: CDR1 MNHEY, CDR2 SVGAGI. Trimming cost V 4 bases and J 5 bases, with 9 bases left between them. In DNA form, the CDR3 reads TGTGCCAGCAGTTGGACAGATAATAATTCACCCCTCCACTTT. Amino acid sequence: CASSWTDNNSPLHF.

The chain links TRBV6-5 to TRBJ2-7; D might be TRBD1 (5 bases). V lost 10 bases, J lost 2 bases, and 18 bases lay in between. Germline loops: CDR1 MNHEY, CDR2 SVGAGI. The CDR3 consists of 14 residues. This chain's CDR3 is CATTFLGQTYEQYF. CDR3 nucleotide sequence: TGTGCCACCACTTTCTTGGGGCAGACCTACGAGCAGTACTTC.

The chain links TRBV7-2 to TRBJ2-7; 13 nucleotides agree with TRBD2. The germline gives CDR1 SGHTA, CDR2 FQGNSA. V gave up 4 bases and J gave up 3 bases; unmatched junction bases: 12. There are 18 residues in the CDR3. This CDR3 is CASSWRQGLAGLGYEQYF. The CDR3 region has the DNA TGTGCCAGCAGCTGGCGGCAGGGACTAGCGGGACTAGGCTACGAGCAGTACTTC.

The chain employs TRBV27 and TRBJ2-1; D gene unclear. V gave up 2 bases and J gave up 4 bases, with 9 bases separating them. This CDR3 has 14 amino acids. Germline loops: CDR1 MNHEY, CDR2 SMNVEV (reference sequence). The CDR3 spells CASSLGRLYNEQFF. The CDR3 DNA is TGTGCCAGCAGTTTAGGACGATTATACAATGAGCAGTTCTTC.

This chain connects TRBV10-3 to TRBJ2-1; TRBD2 matches at 7 bases. Germline trimming cut 8 bases from V and 1 base from J; bases unmatched to any gene: 5. The CDR3 covers 14 residues. Germline assignment: CDR1 ENHRY and CDR2 SYGVKD. The CDR3 region is CAIQREPSYNEQFF. The DNA of the CDR3 is TGTGCCATCCAGCGGGAACCATCCTACAATGAGCAGTTCTTC.

This chain joins TRBV6-5 and TRBJ1-1; D might be TRBD1 (6 bases). The germline V and J ends were trimmed by 8 bases and 2 bases, with 15 bases remaining between them. Germline V gives CDR1 MNHEY, CDR2 SVGAGI. The CDR3 runs 14 residues. CDR3 loop: CASLGGQLNTEAFF. The CDR3 coding sequence is TGTGCCAGCTTAGGGGGACAACTAAACACTGAAGCTTTCTTT.

J is TRBJ1-5 and V is TRBV28; the D is unclear. This CDR3 comprises 13 residues. Germline V gene lookup returns CDR1 MDHEN and CDR2 SYDVKM. V was cut by 5 bases and J by 6 bases, with 11 bases left in between. CDR3 residues: CASSPATGQPQHF. The CDR3 region has the DNA TGTGCCAGCAGTCCGGCGACCGGTCAGCCCCAGCATTTT.